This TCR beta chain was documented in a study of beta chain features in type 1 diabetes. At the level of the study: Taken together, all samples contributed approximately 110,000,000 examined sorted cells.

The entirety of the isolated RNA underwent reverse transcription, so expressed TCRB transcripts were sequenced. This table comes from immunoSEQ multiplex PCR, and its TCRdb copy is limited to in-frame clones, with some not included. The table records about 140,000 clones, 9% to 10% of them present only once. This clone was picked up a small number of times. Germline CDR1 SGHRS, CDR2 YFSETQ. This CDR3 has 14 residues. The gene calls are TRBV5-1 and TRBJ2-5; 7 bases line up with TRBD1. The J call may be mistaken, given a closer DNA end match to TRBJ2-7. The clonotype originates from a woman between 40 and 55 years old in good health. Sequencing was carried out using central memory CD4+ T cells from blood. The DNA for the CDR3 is TGCGCCAGCAGCCCCGCGACAGGGAGCTACGAGCAGTACTTC. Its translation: CASSPATGSYEQYF.